A selection of T cell receptor beta chains follows, all from one sample in a study of CD8+ T cells in alopecia areata. Assay used: immunoSEQ multiplex PCR; TCRdb lists only in-frame clones, some missing. The data contain 90,000 to 130,000 clones, around 59% of them singletons. The material sequenced was CD8+ T cells sorted from blood. These receptors were collected from a human donor in good health. Each CDR3 is given with its conserved first and last residue. The D gene is left open where the match is weak. Not all rows give a size; the values are once, few, many and, for expanded clones, a class.

abundance	v_gene	j_gene	d_gene	CDR3nt	CDR3aa
few	TRBV4-3	TRBJ1-5	.	TGCGCCAGCAGCCAAGATTCGTATCAGCCCCAGCATTTT	CASSQDSYQPQHF
few	TRBV4-1	TRBJ1-4	.	TGCGCCAGCAGTCAATCTGAAAAACTGTTTTTT	CASSQSEKLFF
few	TRBV29-1	TRBJ2-5	TRBD2	TGCAGCGTTGAGGGGGGGACCGGGACCCGGGAGCGGGAGACCCAGTACTTC	CSVEGGTGTRERETQYF
.	TRBV2	TRBJ2-1	.	TGTGCCACTTCCGACCTCCTCTCCTACAATGAGCAGTTCTTC	CATSDLLSYNEQFF
.	TRBV5-5	TRBJ2-5	.	TGTGCCAGCTCTGAAGCTACAGGGACCGAGACCCAGTACTTC	CASSEATGTETQYF
.	TRBV6-4	TRBJ1-2	.	TGTGCCAGCAGTGAGATACCAGGGTCTAACTATGGCTACACCTTC	CASSEIPGSNYGYTF
few	TRBV29-1	TRBJ1-4	.	TGCAGCGGGAGCCACAGGGAGAATGAAAAACTGTTTTTT	CSGSHRENEKLFF
.	TRBV29-1	TRBJ2-5	TRBD2	TGCAGCGTCGACCGCCTGGCTAGCGGCAAAGAGCCGTACTTC	CSVDRLASGKEPYF
once	TRBV29-1	TRBJ1-1	.	TGCAGCGTTGAAGAGGGGCTGAACACTGAAGCTTTCTTT	CSVEEGLNTEAFF
.	TRBV4-3	TRBJ1-1	.	TGCGCCAGCAGCCAAGATGCTGTCACTGAAGCTTTCTTT	CASSQDAVTEAFF
few	TRBV4-3	TRBJ2-2	.	TGCGCCAGCAGCCAAGGCCCGGGCCCCGGGGAGCTGTTTTTT	CASSQGPGPGELFF
.	TRBV6-4	TRBJ2-3	.	TGTGCCAGCAGTGAATCCGGATTGACCCCTGGTACGCAGTATTTT	CASSESGLTPGTQYF
.	TRBV13	TRBJ2-6	.	TGTGCCAGCCGGTCGTCTGGGGCCAACGTCCTGACTTTC	CASRSSGANVLTF
.	TRBV6-5	TRBJ2-3	.	TGTGCCAGCAAGGAGATCCCTGGCACAGATACGCAGTATTTT	CASKEIPGTDTQYF
few	TRBV5-6	TRBJ2-1	.	TGTGCCAGCAGCCTCAGGGGTAGTGAGCAGTTCTTC	CASSLRGSEQFF
.	TRBV28	TRBJ2-3	.	TGTGCCAGCAGTTTACGGTGGCGGGTGACAGATACGCAGTATTTT	CASSLRWRVTDTQYF
.	TRBV25-1	TRBJ1-2	.	TGTGCCAGCAGTGACCGGGGCCAGCAAACGGGCTACTTC	CASSDRGQQTGYF
.	TRBV28	TRBJ1-2	.	TGTGCCAGCAGTCCCGAAGCCACCCGCCCCTATGGCTACACCTTC	CASSPEATRPYGYTF
once	TRBV11-2	TRBJ1-1	.	TGTGCCAGCAGCTCGCTATTGGGACCCCGTTGGGACACTGAAGCTTTCTTT	CASSSLLGPRWDTEAFF
few	TRBV7-9	TRBJ1-1	.	TGTGCCAGCAGCTTATGGCCCGGGCAAGGGGCTTTCTTT	CASSLWPGQGAFF
.	TRBV5-1	TRBJ2-6	TRBD1	TGCGCCAGCAGCTTGGGGGACAGCCAGGCCGGGGCCAACGTCCTGACTTTC	CASSLGDSQAGANVLTF
.	TRBV25-1	TRBJ1-1	TRBD1	TGTGCCAGCAGTGAATGGGGGACAGTTGAAGCTTTCTTT	CASSEWGTVEAFF
.	TRBV15	TRBJ2-3	.	TGTGCCACCAGCAACGATAAGGTTTCCGCAGATACGCAGTATTTT	CATSNDKVSADTQYF
.	TRBV6-1	TRBJ2-3	TRBD2	TGTGCCAGCAGTGGGGGACTAGCGGGGAAATCGCAGTATTTT	CASSGGLAGKSQYF
many	TRBV7-3	TRBJ2-2	TRBD1	TGTGCCGCGGCAAGGGGGCGCAGCACCGGGGAGCTGTTTTTT	CAAARGRSTGELFF
.	TRBV19	TRBJ1-1	.	TGTGCCAGTAGGCATGGGACTGAAGCTTTCTTT	CASRHGTEAFF
few	TRBV29-1	TRBJ1-2	.	TGCAGCTCTCCGGGGGGGGCCGATGGCTACACCTTC	CSSPGGADGYTF
.	TRBV10-2	TRBJ1-6	.	TGCGCCACCAGCGACGGTTATAATTCACCCCTCCACTTT	CATSDGYNSPLHF
.	TRBV2	TRBJ2-1	.	TGTGCCAGCAATGGAGACAATGAGCAGTTCTTC	CASNGDNEQFF
.	TRBV5-1	TRBJ2-5	TRBD1	TGCGCCAGCAGCACCGGACAGGGTGAGGAGACCCAGTACTTC	CASSTGQGEETQYF
few	TRBV7-8	TRBJ1-4	.	TGTGCCAGCAGCTTCGGGGGGTTCAATGAAAAACTGTTTTTT	CASSFGGFNEKLFF
.	TRBV2	TRBJ2-7	.	TGTGCCAGCAGTGACCCTCAGGTGGCCTACGAGCAGTACTTC	CASSDPQVAYEQYF
.	TRBV7-9	TRBJ1-1	.	TGTGCCAGCAGCTACGGACCGGGGACGGTGAACACTGAAGCTTTCTTT	CASSYGPGTVNTEAFF
.	TRBV6-5	TRBJ2-7	.	TGTGCCAGCAGCCCTTACGGGGGCGATGGCTACGAGCAGTACTTC	CASSPYGGDGYEQYF
.	TRBV4-3	TRBJ1-2	.	TGCGCCAGCAGCCAAGATTCGGGGGGTAATGGCTACACCTTC	CASSQDSGGNGYTF
.	TRBV23-1	TRBJ2-2	.	TGCGCCAGCAGTCAATCAGGGCAGCGGCAGGTCTTCGACACCGGGGAGCTGTTTTTT	CASSQSGQRQVFDTGELFF
once	TRBV13	TRBJ2-2	.	TGTGCCAGCAGCTTTTCGGGCTACGACGGGGAGCTGTTTTTT	CASSFSGYDGELFF
.	TRBV13	TRBJ2-7	TRBD2	TGTGCCAGCAGCTCCGGGACTAGCGGGGGGCCGATTCGGAACCACTTC	CASSSGTSGGPIRNHF
.	TRBV5-6	TRBJ2-3	.	TGTGCCAGCGGGCTGGGTTTCCCAGATACGCAGTATTTT	CASGLGFPDTQYF
.	TRBV5-1	TRBJ2-7	TRBD1	TGCGCCAGCACCCAGGCAGGGGGCTCCTACGAGCAGTACTTC	CASTQAGGSYEQYF
.	TRBV11-2	TRBJ1-3	.	TGTGCCAGCAGCCCAACGGGGGACACCATATATTTT	CASSPTGDTIYF
.	TRBV27	TRBJ2-2	.	TGTGCCAGCAGTTTTGGACGCTGGACCGGGGAGCTGTTTTTT	CASSFGRWTGELFF
.	TRBV25-1	TRBJ2-7	.	TGTGCCAGCAGTGACAGCTCCTACGAGCAGTACTTC	CASSDSSYEQYF
.	TRBV7-9	TRBJ2-7	.	TGTGCCAGCAGCTTAGGCAGGGGGGTGTCCTACGAGCAGTACTTC	CASSLGRGVSYEQYF
.	TRBV4-2	TRBJ1-3	.	TGTGCCAGCAGCCAAGACTGGTCTGGAAACACCATATATTTT	CASSQDWSGNTIYF
few	TRBV13	TRBJ2-5	TRBD2	TGTGCCAGCAGCTCCCGGGACTACCCGTACCAAGAGACCCAGTACTTC	CASSSRDYPYQETQYF
few	TRBV7-8	TRBJ2-1	TRBD1	TGTGCCAGCAGCCGCGGACAGGCCATCTACAATGAGCAGTTCTTC	CASSRGQAIYNEQFF
.	TRBV7-8	TRBJ2-5	.	TGTGCCAGCACCCACGGGGGAGGGGGCGCAGAGACCCAGTACTTC	CASTHGGGGAETQYF
.	TRBV6-5	TRBJ2-3	.	TGTGCCAGCGGCACAGATACGCAGTATTTT	CASGTDTQYF
.	TRBV27	TRBJ2-5	.	TGTGCCAGCAGCCCTGACACCGGTGAGACCCAGTACTTC	CASSPDTGETQYF
.	TRBV5-6	TRBJ2-1	.	TGTGCCAGCAGCTTGGTGACAGCCCTTCAGGGCGAGCAGTTCTTC	CASSLVTALQGEQFF
few	TRBV2	TRBJ1-3	.	TGTGCCAGCAGTGAAGGGCGAACCAATGGAAACACCATATATTTT	CASSEGRTNGNTIYF
few	TRBV5-5	TRBJ2-1	TRBD1	TGTGCCAGCAGCCCATGGGACAGCCTCAATGAGCAGTTCTTC	CASSPWDSLNEQFF
.	TRBV18	TRBJ1-5	.	TGTGCCAGCTCCCGCGAGATTCGGGGCGATCAGCCCCAGCATTTT	CASSREIRGDQPQHF
.	TRBV29-1	TRBJ2-2	.	TGCAGCGTTCCCGGGGTTGGCCGGGAGCTGTTTTTT	CSVPGVGRELFF
.	TRBV2	TRBJ1-1	.	TGTGCCAGCAGTGGTCCTGAAGCTTTCTTT	CASSGPEAFF